Each of the 32 T cell receptor beta chains below was sequenced from the same sample in a study of monozygotic twins with inflammatory bowel disease. TCRdb reanalyzed the 5' RACE reads and collapses them to one entry per CDR3 protein, without DNA. The listing records 310,000 or so distinct CDR3 sequences. The sample taken for sequencing was blood. The receptors were sampled from a human donor with ulcerative colitis or Crohn's disease, or a healthy co-twin of an affected twin (not recorded which).

This chain joins TRBV7-2 and TRBJ1-2. This CDR3 comprises 13 residues. Germline V CDR1 and CDR2: SGHTA, FQGNSA. Here the CDR3 reads CASSFKGHYGYTF.

The V call is TRBV6-1, the J call TRBJ1-5; TCRdb reports TRBD1, a call that lacks DNA to check it against. CDR3 length: 15 residues. Per germline, CDR1 MNHNS and CDR2 SASEGT. CDR3 sequence reads: CASIGGGNYNQPQHF.

The chain joins TRBV5-1 to TRBJ2-7. The CDR3 is 14 amino acids. Germline CDR1 reads SGHRS; CDR2 reads YFSETQ. The CDR3 loop is CASSPNRGSYEQYF.

The rearrangement uses TRBV20-1 and TRBJ2-1; with no DNA, the TCRdb D assignment of TRBD1 cannot be verified. The CDR3 runs 18 residues. Germline V lookup: CDR1 DFQATT, CDR2 SNEGSKA (reference sequence). CDR3 amino acids: CSASDRGRLTVSHNEQFF.

The chain employs TRBV5-1 and TRBJ1-4. The CDR3 totals 17 residues. Germline loops: CDR1 SGHRS, CDR2 YFSETQ. The CDR3: CASSLGIDTLAGEKLFF.

This rearrangement joins TRBV6-1 to TRBJ2-7; TCRdb's D gene call, TRBD1, goes unchecked for lack of DNA. Germline lookup yields CDR1 MNHNS and CDR2 SASEGT. The CDR3 consists of 15 residues. This chain's CDR3 is CASSSPATGDYEQYF.

The genes are TRBV28 and TRBJ2-4. This CDR3 is built from 17 residues. CDR1 MDHEN and CDR2 SYDVKM come from the germline V gene. The CDR3 loop is CASSLERRMGKVDIQYF.

V usage is TRBV24-1 and J usage is TRBJ2-1; lacking DNA, the TRBD2 call made by TCRdb goes unchecked. Germline V gene lookup returns CDR1 KGHDR and CDR2 SFDVKD. CDR3 length equals 12 residues. CDR3 region: CATGRGGNEQFF.

The genes are TRBV20-1 and TRBJ1-1; the TCRdb D gene call, TRBD1, has no DNA to confirm it. This CDR3 contains 15 residues. Germline V gives CDR1 DFQATT, CDR2 SNEGSKA (reference sequence). The CDR3 protein is CSARSDRGPNTEAFF.

The chain carries TRBV20-1 and TRBJ2-1; as DNA is missing, the TRBD1 call by TCRdb cannot be tested. CDR1 and CDR2 from the germline V gene are DFQATT and SNEGSKA (reference sequence). The CDR3 has 13 residues. The CDR3 sequence: CSAGPLPGGEQFF.

The chain combines TRBV27 with TRBJ1-1. The CDR3 extends over 14 amino acids. In germline, CDR1 is MNHEY, CDR2 SMNVEV (reference sequence). CDR3 amino acids: CASSWGRPNTEAFF.

The rearrangement uses TRBV15 and TRBJ2-7; without DNA, the TCRdb call of TRBD1 cannot be checked. There are 15 residues in the CDR3. Per the germline V gene, CDR1 is LNHNV and CDR2 is YYDKDF (reference sequence). This CDR3 reads CATSRPGQGTDEQYF.

J is TRBJ2-3 and V is TRBV12-3 or TRBV12-4; the D call of TRBD1 rests on TCRdb alone, since no DNA is present to check it. There are 14 residues in the CDR3. CDR3 region: CASSPGPGIDTQYF.

The chain recombines TRBV7-2 with TRBJ1-2; as DNA is missing, the TRBD1 call by TCRdb cannot be tested. CDR1 is SGHTA, CDR2 FQGNSA, per germline. The CDR3 contains 15 residues. CDR3 sequence: CASSFRDSLNYGYTF.

The chain carries TRBV10-2 and TRBJ2-5; no DNA is available, so the TRBD2 call from TCRdb remains unchecked. Germline values: CDR1 WSHSY, CDR2 SAAADI. The CDR3 has 13 amino acids. The CDR3 region is CASNSGRGETQYF.

V is TRBV20-1 and J is TRBJ1-4. The CDR3 covers 13 residues. The germline V gene has CDR1 DFQATT and CDR2 SNEGSKA (reference sequence). CDR3 amino acids: CSPFARSGEKLFF.

The J gene is TRBJ1-2, the V gene TRBV12-3 or TRBV12-4; TCRdb designates TRBD1, a call that cannot be tested without DNA. This CDR3 comprises 13 residues. The CDR3: CASSKGPGYGYTF.

The rearrangement links TRBV5-1 to TRBJ2-7; TCRdb's D call of TRBD1 is untestable without DNA. This CDR3 contains 14 residues. CDR1 is SGHRS and CDR2 is YFSETQ in the germline V gene. The CDR3 loop is CASRLGPFIYEQYF.

V is TRBV6-2 or TRBV6-3 and J is TRBJ1-1; the TCRdb D gene call, TRBD1, has no DNA to confirm it. Germline assignment: CDR1 MNHEY and CDR2 SVGEGT. The CDR3 extends over 15 amino acids. CDR3 protein: CASSYSLQGVSEAFF.

The chain employs TRBV28 and TRBJ2-7; TCRdb's D gene call, TRBD1, goes unchecked for lack of DNA. CDR1 is MDHEN, CDR2 SYDVKM, per germline. The CDR3 runs to 13 residues. The CDR3 is CASSPRSHYEQYF.

This CDR3 is CASSASGGTEAFF. The rearrangement joins TRBV25-1 to TRBJ1-1; the TCRdb D gene call, TRBD1, has no DNA to confirm it. The CDR3 length is 13 residues. Germline loops: CDR1 MGHDK, CDR2 SYGVNS.

V and J are TRBV24-1 and TRBJ2-5. There are 14 residues in the CDR3. Germline V CDR1 and CDR2: KGHDR, SFDVKD. Here the CDR3 reads CATSDLGQQETQYF.

The chain uses TRBV3-1 and TRBJ2-2; the D gene TCRdb calls, TRBD1, cannot be checked with no DNA. Germline CDR1 LGHDT, CDR2 YNNKEL (reference sequence). The CDR3 contains 14 residues. The CDR3 spells CASTDYGAGGELFF.

The V gene is TRBV6-2 or TRBV6-3, the J gene TRBJ2-3; TCRdb proposes TRBD1, but this gene call is untestable without DNA. CDR3 size: 15 residues. The V gene's germline CDR1 is MNHEY and CDR2 SVGEGT. The CDR3 reads CASSPGTGGVNTQYF.

The chain joins TRBV6-1 to TRBJ2-3; TCRdb names TRBD1, which stays unverified in the absence of DNA. This CDR3 is built from 17 residues. Germline V gives CDR1 MNHNS, CDR2 SASEGT. CDR3 in amino acids: CATKRVDAGTSADTQYF.

The gene calls are TRBV6-5 and TRBJ2-7; no DNA is available, so the TRBD1 call from TCRdb remains unchecked. The CDR3 spans 15 residues. CDR1 MNHEY and CDR2 SVGAGI come from the germline V gene. The CDR3 spells CASSWVRGPTYEQYF.

The V gene is TRBV6-6, the J gene TRBJ1-1. Germline V gene sequence: CDR1 MNHNY, CDR2 SVGAGI (reference sequence). The length of the CDR3 is 13 residues. The CDR3 protein is CASSSQTNTEAFF.

This chain uses TRBV3-1 with TRBJ2-6; checking the TCRdb D call of TRBD1 is not possible without DNA. The CDR3 covers 14 residues. The germline V gene encodes CDR1 LGHDT and CDR2 YNNKEL (reference sequence). The CDR3 loop reads CASSRQSGANVLTF.

V usage is TRBV12-3 or TRBV12-4 and J usage is TRBJ1-2. The CDR3 totals 11 residues. CDR3 loop: CASSWDNRYTF.

The chain recombines TRBV20-1 with TRBJ2-1; TCRdb selects TRBD1, and the lack of DNA leaves this call unchecked. The CDR3 has 15 amino acids. Germline CDR1 is DFQATT and CDR2 is SNEGSKA (reference sequence). CDR3 in amino acids: CSAREQGARNNEQFF.

The chain employs TRBV20-1 and TRBJ2-1; TCRdb's D call, TRBD2, is unchecked because there is no DNA. The CDR3 length is 14 residues. Germline assignment: CDR1 DFQATT and CDR2 SNEGSKA (reference sequence). The CDR3 region is CSARFGTSGNEQFF.

This chain joins TRBV7-9 and TRBJ2-5; TCRdb's D call, TRBD1, is unchecked because there is no DNA. CDR1 is SEHNR, CDR2 FQNEAQ, per germline (reference sequence). The CDR3 spans 15 residues. CDR3: CASSLTNRGLETQYF.